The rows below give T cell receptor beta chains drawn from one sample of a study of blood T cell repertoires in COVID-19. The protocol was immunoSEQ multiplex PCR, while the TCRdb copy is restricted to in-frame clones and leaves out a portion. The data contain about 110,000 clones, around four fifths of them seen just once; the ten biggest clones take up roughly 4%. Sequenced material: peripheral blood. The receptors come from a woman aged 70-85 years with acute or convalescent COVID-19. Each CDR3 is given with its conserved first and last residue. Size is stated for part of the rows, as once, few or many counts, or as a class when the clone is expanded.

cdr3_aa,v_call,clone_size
CASRQSPSGRGEKLFF,TRBV27,-
CASRRAGKLYTGELFF,TRBV5-4,-
CASSRPPGNYGYTF,TRBV28,-
CASSPQADLNTEAFF,TRBV18,-
CASSQEQLKGANEKLFF,TRBV4-2,-
CASSQVSSGRTSRGELFF,TRBV3-1/TRBV3-2,-
CASSDTILQYQYF,TRBV6-1,once
CASSQGRQGRNEQFF,TRBV4-1,-
CASSSDRYSGNTIYF,TRBV2,-
CASSPRSGLAKNIQYF,TRBV7-9,-
CASSQGQGVQATQYF,TRBV4-1,-
CASSLNRERMNTEAFF,TRBV13,-
CASSPLTSLSSGANVLTF,TRBV5-1,once
CASSGTGHKDTQYF,TRBV5-6,-
CASSYQAGSYEQYF,TRBV6-2/TRBV6-3,-
CASRRTASNTGELFF,TRBV7-9,-
CATQQGNTEAFF,TRBV28,-
CASSPGTGVPTEAFF,TRBV5-4,-
CASGYLTGRAGYTF,TRBV12-5,-
CASGEETQYF,TRBV10-2,-
CASSLQGTGANTIYF,TRBV28,-
CASSVAAGGVSETQYF,TRBV5-1,-
CASSPTPGLAEEETQYF,TRBV3-1/TRBV3-2,-
CATRGGDNQPQHF,TRBV19,-